Listed here are 17 T cell receptor beta chains from one sample, sequenced in a study of T cells after yellow fever vaccination. TCRdb re-called the 5' RACE reads with MiXCR, one entry per CDR3 protein. The sample has 300,000 to 400,000 distinct CDR3 sequences, approximately 12% seen once; the top ten hold roughly 3%. The specimen comprised CD4+ T cells sorted from PBMCs, sampled 45 days after the yellow fever booster vaccination. Receptors were obtained from a man between 18 and 35 years old who received the YFV17D yellow fever vaccine.

This clonotype has only a few counts. This chain joins TRBV15 and TRBJ1-1, with D perhaps matching TRBD1 (6 bases). Deletions cut 0 bases from V and 5 bases from J, with 13 bases between. The CDR3 covers 15 residues. CDR1 is LNHNV, CDR2 YYDKDF, per germline (reference sequence). Written as DNA, the CDR3 is TGTGCCACCAGCAGAGATCTGGGGGCGTCTACTGAAGCTTTCTTT. It yields the protein CATSRDLGASTEAFF.

The chain is built from TRBV7-2 and TRBJ1-6; D uncertain. V was trimmed by 6 bases and J by 13 bases, leaving 19 bases between them. Germline CDR1 SGHTA, CDR2 FQGNSA. The CDR3 spans 14 residues. CDR3 amino acids: CASRVDRSGDPLHF. As DNA, the CDR3 is TGTGCCAGCAGGGTCGATAGATCCGGGGATCCCCTCCACTTT. Filled out from reference TRBV7-2 and TRBJ1-6, the complete variable domain reads GAGVSQSPSNKVTEKGKDVELRCDPISGHTALYWYRQSLGQGLEFLIYFQGNSAPDKSGLPSDRFSAERTGGSVSTLTIQRTQQEDSAVYLCASRVDRSGDPLHFGNGTRLTVT.

The chain links TRBV7-9 to TRBJ2-7, with D maybe TRBD1 (5 bases). Deletions cut 2 bases from V and 6 bases from J, with 8 bases between. From germline, CDR1 is SEHNR and CDR2 FQNEAQ (reference sequence). The CDR3 sequence is 12 residues long. This CDR3 reads CASSLSRVEQYF. CDR3 bases: TGTGCCAGCAGCTTAAGCAGGGTCGAGCAGTACTTC. Combining the CDR3 with reference TRBV7-9 and TRBJ2-7 gives the whole variable domain DTGVSQNPRHKITKRGQNVTFRCDPISEHNRLYWYRQTLGQGPEFLTYFQNEAQLEKSRLLSDRFSAERPKGSFSTLEIQRTEQGDSAMYLCASSLSRVEQYFGPGTRLTVT.

The rearrangement joins TRBV7-9 to TRBJ2-5; no clear D gene. Trimming stripped 2 bases from V and 7 bases from J, with 11 bases between. Germline CDR1 is SEHNR and CDR2 is FQNEAQ (reference sequence). This CDR3 region has 13 residues. CDR3 bases: TGTGCCAGCAGCTTACGGGCCACGGGGACCCAGTACTTC. Translation: CASSLRATGTQYF.

This clonotype was detected only a few times. The chain combines TRBV12-3 or TRBV12-4 with TRBJ1-6; TRBD1 agrees at 8 bases. V shed 6 bases and J 13 bases; nucleotides not matched to a gene: 14. CDR3 length: 15 amino acids. The CDR3 DNA reads TGTGCCAGCAGCCGCACAACCGGGACAGGTATCCCCCTCCACTTT. This translates into CASSRTTGTGIPLHF.

V and J are TRBV29-1 and TRBJ1-2, with 9 bases matching TRBD1. The V gene's germline CDR1 is SQVTM and CDR2 ANQGSEA. The trim removed 4 bases at V and 6 bases at J, leaving 3 bases unmatched. This CDR3 is built from 12 residues. The CDR3 nucleotides read TGCAGCGTTGGGGACAGGGTAAATGGCTACACCTTC. Translated: CSVGDRVNGYTF.

This clonotype showed up just a few times. In DNA, the CDR3 is TGTGCCAGCAGTCCACTAGCGGTGGAATACAATGAGCAGTTCTTC. It codes for CASSPLAVEYNEQFF. The chain is built from TRBV12-3 or TRBV12-4 and TRBJ2-1; 8 bases are a match to TRBD2. The length of the CDR3 is 15 residues. The junction had 7 bases not matched to a gene; V was cut back by 5 bases and J by 4 bases.

The rearrangement links TRBV15 to TRBJ2-5; D may be TRBD1 (5 bases). The V gene's germline CDR1 is LNHNV and CDR2 YYDKDF (reference sequence). The CDR3 is 15 amino acids. The V end was cut by 6 bases, the J end by 4 bases, with 18 bases between. In DNA form, the CDR3 reads TGTGCCACCAGGAAAACGCAGGGTTTCGGAGAGACCCAGTACTTC. Protein sequence: CATRKTQGFGETQYF.

This clonotype has ten or more counts. V gene TRBV7-2 combines with J gene TRBJ2-5, with 9 nucleotides matching TRBD2. CDR3 size: 15 residues. After removal of 2 bases from V and 4 bases from J, the junction contained 5 bases not matched to a gene. Germline V lookup: CDR1 SGHTA, CDR2 FQGNSA. The CDR3 nucleotides read TGTGCCAGCAGCTTAAGGCGGGGGGGAGGAGAGACCCAGTACTTC. Translated, it gives CASSLRRGGGETQYF.

A few counts support this clonotype. The chain couples TRBV5-5 to TRBJ2-1; 10 bases line up with TRBD2. Germline values: CDR1 SGHKS, CDR2 YYEKEE (reference sequence). The CDR3 runs to 16 residues. Losses at the gene ends were 2 bases for V and 10 bases for J; bases not matched to a gene: 12. The DNA of the CDR3 is TGTGCCAGCAGCTTAGGCCTAGCGGGGGTCGAAGGGGAGCAGTTCTTC. Its protein is CASSLGLAGVEGEQFF.

V gene TRBV7-2 combines with J gene TRBJ2-7; 9 nucleotides agree with TRBD1. Germline V gives CDR1 SGHTA, CDR2 FQGNSA. V lost 5 bases and J lost 4; bases outside the gene matches: 9. This CDR3 is 15 amino acids long. In DNA, the CDR3 is TGTGCCAGCAGCCCGCGGGGGACAGGGTCGTACGAGCAGTACTTC. This codes for CASSPRGTGSYEQYF.

This clonotype has at least ten counts. This sequence joins TRBV5-1 and TRBJ1-4; D possibly corresponds to TRBD1 (6 bases). V lost 4 bases, J lost 8 bases, and 15 bases lay in between. Germline-derived CDR1 and CDR2 are SGHRS and YFSETQ. This CDR3 has 14 residues. The CDR3 bases are TGCGCCAGCAGCGCCCGGTGGGACAAGGAAAAACTGTTTTTT. Its translation is CASSARWDKEKLFF.

This clonotype came up a few times. V gene TRBV6-5 combines with J gene TRBJ2-7; D may correspond to TRBD1 or TRBD2 (5 bases each). This CDR3 contains 15 residues. Germline V gives CDR1 MNHEY, CDR2 SVGAGI. Trimming removed 0 bases at V and 3 bases at J, with 12 bases between. The CDR3 DNA reads TGTGCCAGCAGTTACTCGACGGGGACGGGCTACGAGCAGTACTTC. It translates to CASSYSTGTGYEQYF.

This clonotype has just a few counts. The chain has TRBV20-1 and TRBJ2-1; 9 nucleotides line up with TRBD2. The CDR3 sequence is 17 residues long. Germline CDR1 is DFQATT and CDR2 is SNEGSKA (reference sequence). The junction had 14 bases not matched to a gene; V was cut back by 5 bases and J by 3 bases. The CDR3 DNA sequence: TGCAGTGCTCGCAGGGGTGGCGGGGGGGCGAACTACAATGAGCAGTTCTTC. Its translation is CSARRGGGGANYNEQFF.

This clonotype came up a few times. The chain uses TRBV15 and TRBJ2-1; tentative D call: TRBD1 (5 bases). The CDR3 covers 14 residues. V was clipped by 1 base and J by 8 bases, with 12 bases between them. The germline gives CDR1 LNHNV, CDR2 YYDKDF (reference sequence). The CDR3 nucleotides read TGTGCCACCAGCAGAGGGGAAGGGGTACATGAGCAGTTCTTC. Translated, it gives CATSRGEGVHEQFF.

This clonotype was found a few times. The chain uses TRBV20-1 and TRBJ1-1; tentative D call: TRBD1 (6 bases). CDR3 length: 15 residues. Germline V gene data show CDR1 as DFQATT and CDR2 as SNEGSKA (reference sequence). V lost 1 base and J lost 7, with 19 bases in between. For the CDR3, the DNA is TGCAGTGCTAGAGCTGATCCCGGGACAAGTTATGAAGCTTTCTTT. Protein: CSARADPGTSYEAFF.

This clonotype was seen more than once but under ten times. The CDR3 sequence: CASSLRSRTGNNEQFF. CDR3 in DNA: TGTGCCAGCAGCTTAAGGTCCCGGACAGGGAACAATGAGCAGTTCTTC. The chain links TRBV7-2 to TRBJ2-1; 8 nucleotides line up with TRBD1. V was pared by 2 bases and J by 5 bases, with 8 bases of the junction left unmatched. This CDR3 comprises 16 residues. The germline CDR1 and CDR2 sequences are SGHTA and FQGNSA.